A single TCR beta chain is shown here with its context. These data originate in a study of blood T cell repertoires in COVID-19. TCRdb keeps only in-frame clones here, not all; method: immunoSEQ multiplex PCR. The sample includes around 200,000 clones, roughly nine tenths of them seen just once. The sequence was obtained from a man aged 65-85 years with active or convalescent COVID-19. The sample was peripheral blood.

The CDR3 region has the DNA TGTGCCAGCAGCTTAAGACTGACAGGGTCTGGAAACACCATATATTTT. This gives the protein CASSLRLTGSGNTIYF. The gene calls are TRBV7-2 and TRBJ1-3, with 7 positions matching TRBD1. Germline-derived CDR1 and CDR2 are SGHTA and FQGNSA. V lost 2 bases and J lost 1; bases outside the gene matches: 5. CDR3 length: 16 amino acids.